This T cell receptor beta chain was recovered during a study of blood T cell repertoires in COVID-19. Across the study: The United States, Italy and Spain provided the acute and convalescent COVID-19 samples. The cDNA or gDNA used as material had been derived from T cells, B-cell-depleted T cells, or PBMCs.

The length of the CDR3 is 15 residues. The germline gives CDR1 SGHAT, CDR2 FQNNGV. The V end lost 5 bases, the J end lost 5 bases, and 18 bases lay between the germline ends. Generated by immunoSEQ multiplex PCR, the TCRdb table keeps only in-frame clones and is missing some. The sample includes hundreds of thousands of clones, 85% to 90% seen only once; the top ten take around 7.9%. The chain joins TRBV11-2 to TRBJ1-2; D gene unclear. Sequenced material: peripheral blood. This TCR was recovered from a woman in her 70s with COVID-19, enrolled during active disease. The CDR3 here is CASSPLPDFSYGYTF. The CDR3 DNA follows: TGTGCCAGCAGCCCTTTGCCGGACTTTAGTTATGGCTACACCTTC.